The 29 T cell receptor beta chains presented below share a single source sample, sequenced in a study of T-cell reconstitution after alpha-beta-depleted transplantation in children. Preparation of the TCRbeta library was carried out with unique molecular identifiers. Each CDR3 protein is one row after TCRdb ran MiXCR on the PCR reads. The sample yields about a million distinct CDR3 sequences, about 29% seen once. Sequenced here: PBMCs, mostly from graft donor cells, sampled 360 days after TCRalphabeta/CD19-depleted stem cell transplant. All receptors derive from a boy less than two years old who had a stem cell transplant for SCID, so the T cells may come from the graft donor.

There are a few counts of this clonotype. The V gene is TRBV7-2, the J gene TRBJ2-3; a weak D match, TRBD1 (6 bases). There are 14 residues in the CDR3. Trimming removed 3 bases from V and 2 bases from J, with 9 bases in between. The germline V gene encodes CDR1 SGHTA and CDR2 FQGNSA. CDR3 sequence (DNA): TGTGCCAGCAGCTTCGACAGGACCACAGATACGCAGTATTTT. It specifies CASSFDRTTDTQYF.

The rearrangement links TRBV20-1 to TRBJ2-3; D possibly corresponds to TRBD2 (5 bases). Trimming left V 3 bases short and J 2 bases short, with 18 bases between. The CDR3 sequence is 16 residues long. Germline V CDR1 and CDR2: DFQATT, SNEGSKA (reference sequence). The CDR3 region is CSASEGFRPTTDTQYF. The CDR3 nucleotides read TGCAGTGCTAGTGAGGGTTTCCGTCCCACCACAGATACGCAGTATTTT.

This clonotype has only a few counts. This chain uses TRBV7-8 with TRBJ2-5, with D possibly being TRBD1 (6 bases). Germline values: CDR1 SGHVS, CDR2 FQNEAQ. Trimming stripped 5 bases from V and 0 bases from J, with 13 bases between. The CDR3 sequence is 15 residues long. CDR3 in DNA: TGTGCCAGCAGCCTCATGGGGGCGAACCAAGAGACCCAGTACTTC. It encodes CASSLMGANQETQYF.

V is TRBV4-2 and J is TRBJ2-1; 14 bases are shared with TRBD2. The germline V gene encodes CDR1 LGHNA and CDR2 YNFKEQ. The CDR3 has 20 amino acids. The V gene end was trimmed by 1 base and the J gene end by 0 bases; junction bases not matched to a gene: 8. The CDR3 DNA follows: TGTGCCAGCAGCCAAGTCGGACTAGCGGGGGGCCCTATCTCCTACAATGAGCAGTTCTTC. Residues: CASSQVGLAGGPISYNEQFF.

The J gene is TRBJ2-7, the V gene TRBV4-1, with D tentatively TRBD1 or TRBD2 (5 bases each). The V gene's germline CDR1 is MGHRA and CDR2 YSYEKL. This CDR3 has 16 amino acids. V dropped 1 base and J dropped 0 bases, with 13 bases sitting between them. Here the CDR3 DNA reads TGCGCCAGCAGCCAAGGAAGGGACGCCCGCTCCTACGAGCAGTACTTC. This translates into CASSQGRDARSYEQYF.

This clonotype was picked up a small number of times. This chain links TRBV29-1 with TRBJ2-7; possibly TRBD1 or TRBD2 for D (6 bases each). CDR3 length equals 14 residues. CDR1 is SQVTM and CDR2 is ANQGSEA in the germline V gene. Trimming stripped 4 bases from V and 6 bases from J, with 19 bases between. CDR3 loop: CSVADSTGTGEQYF. CDR3 sequence (DNA): TGCAGCGTTGCTGACTCTACAGGGACTGGCGAGCAGTACTTC.

The V gene is TRBV14, the J gene TRBJ2-1; 8 bases fit TRBD2. The CDR3 loop spans 15 amino acids. Germline V gene data show CDR1 as SGHDN and CDR2 as FVKESK. With 2 bases clipped from V and 7 bases from J, the junction kept 7 bases outside the gene matches. CDR3 region: CASSQLSGVRNEQFF. In DNA, the CDR3 is TGTGCCAGCAGCCAACTTAGCGGGGTCAGGAATGAGCAGTTCTTC.

The V call is TRBV12-3 or TRBV12-4, the J call TRBJ1-3, with D possibly matching TRBD1 (5 bases). CDR3 size: 14 residues. V lost 7 bases, J lost 0 bases, and 10 bases lay in between. The CDR3 region is CASTRGGSGNTIYF. The CDR3 nucleotides are TGTGCCAGCACCCGGGGGGGCTCTGGAAACACCATATATTTT.

J is TRBJ2-3 and V is TRBV20-1; unclear D gene. In germline, CDR1 is DFQATT, CDR2 SNEGSKA (reference sequence). This CDR3 contains 13 residues. Trimming pared 0 bases from V and 9 bases from J, leaving 13 bases between. The CDR3 bases are TGCAGTGCTAGAGATCTAAACTCCTGGACGCAGTATTTT. Protein product: CSARDLNSWTQYF.

This clonotype was counted only a few times. The chain joins TRBV11-2 to TRBJ2-7; 8 bases fit TRBD2. This CDR3 comprises 16 residues. The germline V gene encodes CDR1 SGHAT and CDR2 FQNNGV. Trimming at V came to 1 base and at J to 0 bases, leaving 5 bases not matched to a gene. CDR3 sequence reads: CASSLAGSGNSYEQYF. CDR3 DNA sequence: TGTGCCAGCAGCTTAGCGGGTAGCGGGAACTCCTACGAGCAGTACTTC.

To note about this clonotype: One junction end does not reproduce the germline sequence, and a read error may be involved. J is TRBJ2-1 and V is TRBV15; D is undetermined. The germline V gene encodes CDR1 LNHNV and CDR2 YYDKDF (reference sequence). This CDR3 region has 12 residues. The CDR3 DNA sequence: TGTGCCACCAGCAGTTCCTCCAATGAGCAGTTCTTC. Residues: CATSSSSNEQFF.

V is TRBV7-6 and J is TRBJ1-1, with D possibly matching TRBD1 (6 bases). The CDR3 contains 14 residues. V lost 5 bases and J 5 bases, leaving 15 bases between the germline ends. From germline, CDR1 is SGHVS and CDR2 FNYEAQ. The CDR3 reads CASSPFPGATEAFF. CDR3 nucleotide sequence: TGTGCCAGCAGCCCCTTTCCGGGGGCGACTGAAGCTTTCTTT.

J is TRBJ2-2 and V is TRBV25-1, with 11 bases matching TRBD1. Germline CDR1 and CDR2: MGHDK and SYGVNS. V lost 1 base to trimming and J lost 4 bases; unmatched junction nucleotides: 2. The CDR3 extends over 16 amino acids. CDR3 protein: CASSESGTGGTGELFF. In DNA form, the CDR3 reads TGTGCCAGCAGTGAATCAGGGACAGGGGGCACCGGGGAGCTGTTTTTT.

The chain employs TRBV7-2 and TRBJ2-1; 7 bases agree with TRBD2. V shed 1 base and J 6 bases; nucleotides not matched to a gene: 9. Germline values: CDR1 SGHTA, CDR2 FQGNSA. CDR3 size: 16 residues. CDR3 in DNA: TGTGCCAGCAGCTTAGGCGACTTCTGGGGGGGCAATGAGCAGTTCTTC. It codes for CASSLGDFWGGNEQFF.

This clonotype turned up a few times. The rearrangement uses TRBV12-3 or TRBV12-4 and TRBJ2-1; 7 nucleotides agree with TRBD2. The CDR3 is 13 residues long. The V and J ends lost 7 bases and 10 bases, in that order; junction bases with no gene match: 10. The CDR3 protein is CASKITSGGEQFF. CDR3 coding DNA: TGTGCCAGCAAAATAACTTCGGGGGGAGAGCAGTTCTTC.

The rearrangement joins TRBV27 to TRBJ2-7; 9 bases map to TRBD1. Germline V gene lookup returns CDR1 MNHEY and CDR2 SMNVEV (reference sequence). The J segment lost 6 bases and the V segment lost 4 bases, leaving 10 bases of the junction unmatched. The CDR3 extends over 15 amino acids. Here the CDR3 DNA reads TGTGCCAGCAGTTGCGGCGGGACAGGGAAATGCGAGCAGTACTTC. Its translation is CASSCGGTGKCEQYF.

This clonotype has a handful of counts. This chain uses TRBV27 with TRBJ2-7; D tentatively fits TRBD1 or TRBD2 (5 bases each). The CDR3 extends over 14 amino acids. Germline V gene lookup returns CDR1 MNHEY and CDR2 SMNVEV (reference sequence). The germline V and J ends were trimmed by 7 bases and 2 bases, with 15 bases remaining between them. CDR3 nucleotide sequence: TGTGCCAGCACTTCCGGGGCGGATGCCTACGAGCAGTACTTC. Translated: CASTSGADAYEQYF.

This clonotype was observed a few times. The chain combines TRBV7-3 with TRBJ2-2, with a weak D call TRBD2 (5 bases). Germline V gene sequence: CDR1 SGHTA, CDR2 FQGTGA. V lost 2 bases, J lost 5 bases, and 15 bases lay in between. The CDR3 length is 16 residues. The CDR3, as DNA: TGTGCCAGCAGCTTAGTCCCTGAGGGAATAACCGGGGAGCTGTTTTTT. Translated, it gives CASSLVPEGITGELFF.

This chain joins TRBV4-3 and TRBJ2-7; D gene ambiguous. Germline V CDR1 and CDR2: LGHNA, YSLEER. V dropped 3 bases and J dropped 4 bases, with 16 bases sitting between them. The CDR3 covers 15 residues. CDR3 sequence: CASSHLFHGRYEQYF. As DNA, the CDR3 is TGCGCCAGCAGCCACCTCTTCCATGGTCGGTACGAGCAGTACTTC.

This chain connects TRBV5-5 to TRBJ1-3; D might be TRBD1 (6 bases). The germline V and J ends were trimmed by 1 base and 0 bases, with 14 bases remaining between them. Germline V gene lookup returns CDR1 SGHKS and CDR2 YYEKEE (reference sequence). The CDR3 is 17 residues long. Here the CDR3 DNA reads TGTGCCAGCAGCTTGTCAAGGGGGTCCTCCTCTGGAAACACCATATATTTT. Translated: CASSLSRGSSSGNTIYF. The entire variable domain, with the rest obtained from reference TRBV5-5 and TRBJ1-3, is as follows: DAGVTQSPTHLIKTRGQQVTLRCSPISGHKSVSWYQQVLGQGPQFIFQYYEKEERGRGNFPDRFSARQFPNYSSELNVNALLLGDSALYLCASSLSRGSSSGNTIYFGEGSWLTVV.

The chain has TRBV5-1 and TRBJ1-6; D ambiguous. CDR3 length equals 15 residues. Trimming removed 0 bases from V and 6 bases from J, with 10 bases in between. The germline V gene encodes CDR1 SGHRS and CDR2 YFSETQ. CDR3 sequence reads: CASSLGPVPNSPLHF. CDR3 nucleotide sequence: TGCGCCAGCAGCTTGGGGCCAGTTCCTAATTCACCCCTCCACTTT.

The V gene is TRBV27, the J gene TRBJ1-2, with a tentative D call TRBD1 (6 bases). The CDR3 totals 15 residues. Germline CDR1 MNHEY, CDR2 SMNVEV (reference sequence). Between the trimmed V and J ends, which lost 6 bases and 3 bases, there was a span of 17 bases. The CDR3 DNA follows: TGTGCCAGCAGAGAAGGACAGTCGACATACTATGGCTACACCTTC. This encodes CASREGQSTYYGYTF.

The chain joins TRBV4-2 to TRBJ1-3; 9 nucleotides align to TRBD1. V dropped 10 bases and J dropped 1; count of bases not matched to a gene: 11. The germline V gene has CDR1 LGHNA and CDR2 YNFKEQ. CDR3 length: 16 residues. The CDR3 DNA reads as TGTGCCACCAAACGACAGGGGGTACATTCTGGAAACACCATATATTTT. Translated: CATKRQGVHSGNTIYF.

The V gene is TRBV24-1, the J gene TRBJ2-7; D is uncertain. Germline V gene sequence: CDR1 KGHDR, CDR2 SFDVKD. V lost 2 bases, J lost 2 bases, and 15 bases lay in between. The CDR3 consists of 16 residues. The CDR3 region has the DNA TGTGCCACCAGTGATTCGTGGGCGGATTTACCCTACGAGCAGTACTTC. Protein sequence: CATSDSWADLPYEQYF.

This clonotype was counted a few times. The chain joins TRBV4-1 to TRBJ2-7; no clear D. Trimming left V 3 bases short and J 1 base short, with 10 bases between. This CDR3 has 14 residues. Germline CDR1 and CDR2: MGHRA and YSYEKL. The CDR3 region has the DNA TGCGCCAGCAGCCACCAGACGGCTTCCTACGAGCAGTACTTC. This sequence encodes CASSHQTASYEQYF.

This chain joins TRBV2 and TRBJ2-3; 7 nucleotides agree with TRBD2. Germline loops: CDR1 SNHLY, CDR2 FYNNEI. CDR3 length: 13 residues. The CDR3 loop reads CTRLAGDTDTQYF. DNA of the CDR3: TGTACCCGATTGGCGGGGGACACAGATACGCAGTATTTT. Full variable domain (outside the CDR3, taken from reference TRBV2 and TRBJ2-3): EPEVTQTPSHQVTQMGQEVILRCVPISNHLYFYWYRQILGQKVEFLVSFYNNEISEKSEIFDDQFSVERPDGSNFTLKIRSTKLEDSAMYFCTRLAGDTDTQYFGPGTRLTVL.

There are a few counts of this clonotype. The chain couples TRBV7-2 to TRBJ2-7; D unclear. Germline loops: CDR1 SGHTA, CDR2 FQGNSA. The length of the CDR3 is 15 residues. V gave up 0 bases and J gave up 4 bases, with 13 bases separating them. The CDR3 protein is CASSLAPTLGYEQYF. The CDR3 DNA reads as TGTGCCAGCAGCTTAGCGCCCACGTTGGGTTACGAGCAGTACTTC.

J is TRBJ1-2 and V is TRBV5-1; D remains ambiguous. Per germline, CDR1 SGHRS and CDR2 YFSETQ. The germline V and J ends were trimmed by 0 bases and 4 bases, with 13 bases remaining between them. The CDR3 has 15 residues. As DNA, the CDR3 is TGCGCCAGCAGCTTGGCCGTGGCGGCAATCTATGGCTACACCTTC. This sequence encodes CASSLAVAAIYGYTF.

CDR3 protein: CASSSTPGSYNEQFF. CDR3 in DNA: TGCGCCAGCAGCTCCACGCCGGGCTCCTACAATGAGCAGTTCTTC. The gene calls are TRBV5-1 and TRBJ2-1; D uncertain. The CDR3 is made up of 15 amino acids. Germline V gives CDR1 SGHRS, CDR2 YFSETQ. Trimming took off 3 bases at V and 0 bases at J, with 10 bases between the two ends.